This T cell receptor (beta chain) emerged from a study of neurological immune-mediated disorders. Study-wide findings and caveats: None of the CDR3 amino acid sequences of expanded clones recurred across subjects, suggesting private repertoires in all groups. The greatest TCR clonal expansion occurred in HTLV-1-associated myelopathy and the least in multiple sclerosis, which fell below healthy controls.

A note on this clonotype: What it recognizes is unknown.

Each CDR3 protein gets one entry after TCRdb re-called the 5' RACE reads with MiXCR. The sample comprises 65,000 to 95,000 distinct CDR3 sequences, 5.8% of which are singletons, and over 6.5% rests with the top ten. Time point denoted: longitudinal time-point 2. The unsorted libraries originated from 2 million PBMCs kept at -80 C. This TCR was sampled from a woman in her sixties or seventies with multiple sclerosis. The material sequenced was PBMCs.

The CDR3 DNA reads TGCGCCAGCAGCTTGTTCCAGGCGAACACTGAAGCTTTCTTT. Its protein is CASSLFQANTEAFF. This chain links TRBV5-1 with TRBJ1-1; D not certain. Trimming pared 1 base from V and 1 base from J, leaving 8 bases between. Per germline, CDR1 SGHRS and CDR2 YFSETQ. The CDR3 loop spans 14 amino acids. The whole variable domain, filled in from reference TRBV5-1 and TRBJ1-1, reads KAGVTQTPRYLIKTRGQQVTLSCSPISGHRSVSWYQQTPGQGLQFLFEYFSETQRNKGNFPGRFSGRQFSNSRSEMNVSTLELGDSALYLCASSLFQANTEAFFGQGTRLTVV.